These 2 T cell receptor beta chains originate from one sample sequenced in a study of blood T cell repertoires in COVID-19. Assay: immunoSEQ multiplex PCR; the TCRdb copy retains only in-frame clones and omits some. This sample has over 200,000 clones; approximately 83% occur once, and the top ten carry over 3%. Material for sequencing was peripheral blood. These receptors came from a woman aged 25 to 45 who had recovered from COVID-19.

The chain has TRBV5-1 and TRBJ2-5; possibly TRBD1 for D (6 bases). The CDR3 is 14 amino acids. Germline-derived CDR1 and CDR2 are SGHRS and YFSETQ. V was clipped by 2 bases and J by 2 bases, with 10 bases between them. The CDR3 region is CASSFPGQQETQYF. The DNA of the CDR3 is TGCGCCAGCAGCTTTCCGGGACAACAAGAGACCCAGTACTTC. Full variable domain (outside the CDR3, taken from reference TRBV5-1 and TRBJ2-5): KAGVTQTPRYLIKTRGQQVTLSCSPISGHRSVSWYQQTPGQGLQFLFEYFSETQRNKGNFPGRFSGRQFSNSRSEMNVSTLELGDSALYLCASSFPGQQETQYFGPGTRLLVL.

The count of this clone is one. The V gene is TRBV11-2, the J gene TRBJ2-6; 7 positions match TRBD1. The length of the CDR3 is 18 residues. Germline CDR1 reads SGHAT; CDR2 reads FQNNGV. The V and J ends lost 1 base and 0 bases, in that order; junction bases with no gene match: 6. The CDR3 spells CASSLVTGRHSGANVLTF. For the CDR3, the DNA is TGTGCCAGCAGCTTAGTGACAGGGCGCCACTCTGGGGCCAACGTCCTGACTTTC.